This T cell receptor (beta chain) was documented in a study of blood T cell repertoires in COVID-19. The overall study: Sites in the United States, Italy and Spain provided acute and convalescent COVID-19 samples.

Trimming removed 1 base at V and 3 bases at J, with 15 bases between. The CDR3 has 16 residues. Per germline, CDR1 MNHEY and CDR2 SVGAGI. Per the original methods: Amplification of reference gene primers provided the estimated nucleated cell counts. Sequenced by immunoSEQ multiplex PCR; TCRdb stores in-frame clones only, minus some. That table is the source of V, J and clone size, and D and trimming were worked out from the DNA. The table shows just under 150,000 clones, with around 87% occurring only once. What was sequenced was peripheral blood. The source of this sequence is a man aged 50-60 years who had recovered from COVID-19. The V call is TRBV6-5, the J call TRBJ1-1; D is possibly TRBD1 (5 bases). DNA of the CDR3: TGTGCCAGCAGTTACTTGGGGCCCGGGTTTTACACTGAAGCTTTCTTT. Translated: CASSYLGPGFYTEAFF.